This T cell receptor (beta chain) was identified during a study of cytotoxic CD8 clonotypes in ibrutinib-treated CLL. This clone has just a few counts. The CDR3 is 13 residues long. V lost 6 bases and J lost 4, with 9 bases in between. Germline-derived CDR1 and CDR2 are MNHNS and SASEGT. Clones were read by immunoSEQ multiplex PCR, and TCRdb kept only the in-frame ones, dropping some. The sample lists 45,000 to 55,000 clones, about half occurring once. From cryopreserved PBMCs came 1.5 to 2.5 micrograms of genomic DNA used for TCR beta libraries. This rearrangement joins TRBV6-1 to TRBJ1-4; D remains ambiguous. The sample in question was PBMCs, obtained after 12 months of ibrutinib treatment. The source of this sequence is a human donor with chronic lymphocytic leukemia. This CDR3 reads CASRRLLNEKLFF. As DNA, the CDR3 is TGTGCCAGCAGAAGACTACTTAATGAAAAACTGTTTTTT.